The source of this T cell receptor beta chain is a study of neoadjuvant anti-PD-1 for oral cavity cancer. Germline V lookup: CDR1 SNHLY, CDR2 FYNNEI. The germline V and J ends were trimmed by 5 bases and 6 bases, with 11 bases remaining between them. The CDR3 runs to 13 residues. In regard to this clone: Its antigen is not identified.

Points from the study as a whole: Treg/Th17 ratio rose with pretreatment blood and fell with post-treatment tumor TCRbeta clonality.

Described time point: after neoadjuvant nivolumab, at surgical resection. This table comes from immunoSEQ multiplex PCR, and its TCRdb copy is limited to in-frame clones, with some not included. This sample has around 67,000 clones, with about 86% found just once. The sequencing here drew on PBMCs, taken after nivolumab (anti-PD-1) treatment. The gene calls are TRBV2 and TRBJ2-1; D call uncertain. The receptor comes from a person between 35 and 79 years old with oral cavity squamous cell carcinoma. DNA of the CDR3: TGTGCCAGCAGTCTACGACTCCTCAATGAGCAGTTCTTC. It specifies CASSLRLLNEQFF. The whole variable domain, filled in from reference TRBV2 and TRBJ2-1, reads EPEVTQTPSHQVTQMGQEVILRCVPISNHLYFYWYRQILGQKVEFLVSFYNNEISEKSEIFDDQFSVERPDGSNFTLKIRSTKLEDSAMYFCASSLRLLNEQFFGPGTRLTVL.